These T cell receptor beta chains were read from a single sample in a study of post-analysis software for immune sequencing data. TCRdb re-called the PCR reads with MiXCR, one entry per CDR3 protein. There are more than 350,000 distinct CDR3 sequences in the sample; 39% occur only once, and under 9% lies in the top ten. The sample comprised blood. These receptors all stem from a girl aged 2 to 10 with multiple sclerosis. Both conserved end residues are part of each CDR3. The order of the fields is J gene, V gene, clone size, D gene, CDR3 DNA, CDR3 protein. The D gene is left open where the match is weak. Size values are once, few and many counts, or a class for expanded clones, and some rows have none.

j_call: TRBJ2-7
v_call: TRBV9
clone_size: few
d_call: TRBD1
cdr3_nt: TGTGCCAGCAGCGTACGACCCGCCGGGACAGGGGACGACGAGCAGTACTTC
cdr3_aa: CASSVRPAGTGDDEQYF

j_call: TRBJ2-1
v_call: TRBV3-1
clone_size: NA
d_call: TRBD2
cdr3_nt: TGTGCCAGCAGCCAAAGGGGACTAGGGGTAGAGACCCAGTTCTTC
cdr3_aa: CASSQRGLGVETQFF

j_call: TRBJ1-5
v_call: TRBV27
clone_size: once
d_call: NA
cdr3_nt: TGTGCCAGCAATTTTTCAGGGGCTTACAATCAGCCCCAGCATTTT
cdr3_aa: CASNFSGAYNQPQHF

j_call: TRBJ2-1
v_call: TRBV7-9
clone_size: NA
d_call: TRBD2
cdr3_nt: TGTGCCAGCACCGGGGGGTTCAGCTCCTACAATGAGCAGTTCTTC
cdr3_aa: CASTGGFSSYNEQFF

j_call: TRBJ2-7
v_call: TRBV10-3
clone_size: NA
d_call: TRBD2
cdr3_nt: TGTGCCATCAGTGGGACTAGCGGGTACGAGCAGTACTTC
cdr3_aa: CAISGTSGYEQYF

j_call: TRBJ2-7
v_call: TRBV13
clone_size: NA
d_call: NA
cdr3_nt: TGTGCCAGCAGCACGGGACGGAAGAAAGGATACGAGCAGTACTTC
cdr3_aa: CASSTGRKKGYEQYF

j_call: TRBJ1-1
v_call: TRBV4-3
clone_size: NA
d_call: TRBD1
cdr3_nt: TGCGCCAGCAGCCATTTCGGACAGGAAGGACTTGAAGCTTTCTTT
cdr3_aa: CASSHFGQEGLEAFF

j_call: TRBJ1-1
v_call: TRBV29-1
clone_size: NA
d_call: NA
cdr3_nt: TGCAGCGCCCTGCAGGGGCGGAACACTGAAGCTTTCTTT
cdr3_aa: CSALQGRNTEAFF

j_call: TRBJ2-5
v_call: TRBV4-3
clone_size: NA
d_call: TRBD1
cdr3_nt: TGCGCCAGCAGCCAAGAGTTGGACAGGGGAAGGGAGCAGTACTTC
cdr3_aa: CASSQELDRGREQYF

j_call: TRBJ1-2
v_call: TRBV18
clone_size: few
d_call: NA
cdr3_nt: TGTGCCAGCTCACCAGAGAGCAGGGTAGAATATGGCTACACCTTC
cdr3_aa: CASSPESRVEYGYTF

j_call: TRBJ1-6
v_call: TRBV12-3/TRBV12-4
clone_size: few
d_call: NA
cdr3_nt: TGTGCCAGCAGTTTGGCCGGTCCATCCCTCCACTTT
cdr3_aa: CASSLAGPSLHF

j_call: TRBJ2-4
v_call: TRBV5-1
clone_size: NA
d_call: TRBD1
cdr3_nt: TGCGCCAGCAGCTTGGGGGACAGGGAACCTCCGGGGTACTTC
cdr3_aa: CASSLGDREPPGYF

j_call: TRBJ1-1
v_call: TRBV6-5
clone_size: NA
d_call: TRBD1
cdr3_nt: TGTGCCAGCAGTTACACACAGGGGTACACTGAAGCTTTCTTT
cdr3_aa: CASSYTQGYTEAFF

j_call: TRBJ1-4
v_call: TRBV12-5
clone_size: NA
d_call: NA
cdr3_nt: TGTGCTAGTGGTTTGGTACATAGCTGGGGTTACCTCCTCGAAAAACTGTTTTTT
cdr3_aa: CASGLVHSWGYLLEKLFF

j_call: TRBJ2-7
v_call: TRBV6-4
clone_size: few
d_call: NA
cdr3_nt: TGTGCCAGCAGTGAAGGGGTTGGCTCCTACGAGCAGTACTTC
cdr3_aa: CASSEGVGSYEQYF

j_call: TRBJ1-1
v_call: TRBV27
clone_size: NA
d_call: NA
cdr3_nt: TGTGCCAGTTCAGGGGAAACGAACACTGAAGCTTTCTTT
cdr3_aa: CASSGETNTEAFF

j_call: TRBJ2-2
v_call: TRBV7-2
clone_size: NA
d_call: NA
cdr3_nt: TGTGCCAGCAGCTTAGTTCAGACCACCGGGGAGCTGTTTTTT
cdr3_aa: CASSLVQTTGELFF

j_call: TRBJ1-1
v_call: TRBV28
clone_size: few
d_call: NA
cdr3_nt: TGTGCCAGCAGTTCGCGGGTTGTATCAACTTTCTTT
cdr3_aa: CASSSRVVSTFF

j_call: TRBJ2-7
v_call: TRBV11-2
clone_size: NA
d_call: TRBD2
cdr3_nt: TGTGCCAGCCGTAGTAGCGGGGGATACGAGCAGTACTTC
cdr3_aa: CASRSSGGYEQYF

j_call: TRBJ2-5
v_call: TRBV29-1
clone_size: few
d_call: TRBD1
cdr3_nt: TGCAGCGTTGTTAGAGGGGGCTATGGGGAGACCCAGTACTTC
cdr3_aa: CSVVRGGYGETQYF

j_call: TRBJ2-3
v_call: TRBV5-1
clone_size: NA
d_call: NA
cdr3_nt: TGCGCCAGCAGCTTTTCGATTGTCCGTTTCGATACGCAGTATTTT
cdr3_aa: CASSFSIVRFDTQYF

j_call: TRBJ2-5
v_call: TRBV7-3
clone_size: many
d_call: NA
cdr3_nt: TGTGCCAGCAGCTTAGGTTATCAAGAGACCCAGTACTTC
cdr3_aa: CASSLGYQETQYF

j_call: TRBJ2-1
v_call: TRBV3-1
clone_size: NA
d_call: NA
cdr3_nt: TGTGCCAGCAGCCAAGCAGGTACCGGGGTCGAGCAGTTCTTC
cdr3_aa: CASSQAGTGVEQFF

j_call: TRBJ2-1
v_call: TRBV7-2
clone_size: few
d_call: NA
cdr3_nt: TGTGCCAGCAGCCCCGGAGGTGACAATGAGCAGTTCTTC
cdr3_aa: CASSPGGDNEQFF

j_call: TRBJ2-2
v_call: TRBV4-3
clone_size: NA
d_call: NA
cdr3_nt: TGCGCCAGCAGCCGTAGATCAGGTGGGGCCGCCGGGGAGCTGTTTTTT
cdr3_aa: CASSRRSGGAAGELFF

j_call: TRBJ1-2
v_call: TRBV12-3/TRBV12-4
clone_size: NA
d_call: TRBD1
cdr3_nt: TGTGCCAGCAGTTTCGGACAGGGAAGTGGCTACACCTTC
cdr3_aa: CASSFGQGSGYTF

j_call: TRBJ2-7
v_call: TRBV27
clone_size: NA
d_call: NA
cdr3_nt: TGTGCCAGCAGTTCTCAGCTGGCCCACGAGCAGTACTTC
cdr3_aa: CASSSQLAHEQYF

j_call: TRBJ2-7
v_call: TRBV20-1
clone_size: NA
d_call: TRBD1
cdr3_nt: TGCAGTGCTACACGAACGGGACAGGGGTACAATGAGCAGTACTTC
cdr3_aa: CSATRTGQGYNEQYF

j_call: TRBJ1-2
v_call: TRBV25-1
clone_size: NA
d_call: NA
cdr3_nt: TGTGCCAGCAGCGAAGGAAAGGGGAGTATGGATGGCTACACCTTC
cdr3_aa: CASSEGKGSMDGYTF

j_call: TRBJ2-7
v_call: TRBV4-3
clone_size: few
d_call: NA
cdr3_nt: TGCGCCAGCAGCCAAGAACCAGAATCCTACGAGCAGTACTTC
cdr3_aa: CASSQEPESYEQYF

j_call: TRBJ1-2
v_call: TRBV9
clone_size: NA
d_call: NA
cdr3_nt: TGTGCCAGCAGCTCGAACAGGGTCGATCCGCCCAAATCTAACTATGGCTACACCTTC
cdr3_aa: CASSSNRVDPPKSNYGYTF

j_call: TRBJ2-7
v_call: TRBV7-2
clone_size: NA
d_call: NA
cdr3_nt: TGTGCCAGCAGCTTAGGTGAGGGGTACGAGCAGTACTTC
cdr3_aa: CASSLGEGYEQYF

j_call: TRBJ2-5
v_call: TRBV6-1
clone_size: NA
d_call: TRBD2
cdr3_nt: TGTGCCAGCATGGGACTAGCATTAGGGAATGAGCAGTACTTC
cdr3_aa: CASMGLALGNEQYF

j_call: TRBJ1-1
v_call: TRBV29-1
clone_size: NA
d_call: NA
cdr3_nt: TGCAGCGTCGAATCAAAGGGGGGAAGGGCTGAAGCTTTCTTT
cdr3_aa: CSVESKGGRAEAFF

j_call: TRBJ1-1
v_call: TRBV7-9
clone_size: many
d_call: NA
cdr3_nt: TGTGCCAGCAGCTCGACCAGGCACATGAACACTGAAGCTTTCTTT
cdr3_aa: CASSSTRHMNTEAFF

j_call: TRBJ1-4
v_call: TRBV5-8
clone_size: NA
d_call: NA
cdr3_nt: TGTGCCAGCAGCTTGGAGGGGCTCACTAATGAAAAACTGTTTTTT
cdr3_aa: CASSLEGLTNEKLFF

j_call: TRBJ2-7
v_call: TRBV20-1
clone_size: few
d_call: TRBD2
cdr3_nt: TGCAGTGCTAGGAACTGGGTAGCGGGAACATACGAGCAGTACTTC
cdr3_aa: CSARNWVAGTYEQYF

j_call: TRBJ2-7
v_call: TRBV6-8
clone_size: NA
d_call: TRBD1
cdr3_nt: TGTGCCAGCAATTATCCGTCCGGACAGGGGAGATACGAGCAGTACTTC
cdr3_aa: CASNYPSGQGRYEQYF

j_call: TRBJ1-4
v_call: TRBV15
clone_size: NA
d_call: TRBD1
cdr3_nt: TGTGCCACCAGCAGAGATATCGGACAGGGGGATGAAAAACTGTTTTTT
cdr3_aa: CATSRDIGQGDEKLFF

j_call: TRBJ2-5
v_call: TRBV7-6
clone_size: NA
d_call: NA
cdr3_nt: TGTGCCAGCAGCTTACCGGAAAGAGCTTCCTTACAAGAGACCCAGTACTTC
cdr3_aa: CASSLPERASLQETQYF

j_call: TRBJ2-1
v_call: TRBV3-1
clone_size: NA
d_call: NA
cdr3_nt: TGTGCCAGCAGCCAAGATATCGTTGGGGACAAGTTCTTC
cdr3_aa: CASSQDIVGDKFF

j_call: TRBJ2-3
v_call: TRBV28
clone_size: NA
d_call: TRBD1
cdr3_nt: TGTGCCAGCAGTAACAAGGTGGGGTGGACAGGGAGCACAGATACGCAGTATTTT
cdr3_aa: CASSNKVGWTGSTDTQYF